This T cell receptor (beta chain) derives from a study of spatial heterogeneity in lung cancer. Time point defined: sample taken at primary tumor resection. Whole RNA from tumor, nontumor lung or frozen PBMC was sequenced unsorted. TCRdb fed the 5' RACE reads into MiXCR, producing one record per CDR3 protein. The data contain 24,000 or so distinct CDR3 sequences, 7% of them singletons. The CDR3 is 13 amino acids. CDR1 LGHDT and CDR2 YNNKEL come from the germline V gene (reference sequence). V was pared by 1 base and J by 4 bases, with 7 bases between. This clonotype showed up many times. The sequenced sample was PBMCs, obtained at surgery. The clonotype was recovered from a male donor with early-stage non-small cell lung cancer. The chain has TRBV3-1 and TRBJ1-2; D unclear. Here the CDR3 reads CASSQGNSYGYTF. The CDR3 nucleotides read TGTGCCAGCAGCCAAGGTAACAGCTATGGCTACACCTTC.